The 30 T cell receptor beta chains below come from one sample, sequenced in a study of read filtering for tumor transcriptome and immune sequencing. This library used about 400 ng RNA and molecular barcoded adaptors spanning alpha/delta and beta/gamma chains. TCRdb reanalysed the reads using MiXCR and keeps one entry per CDR3 protein. The sample yields fewer than 45,000 distinct CDR3 sequences, roughly 13% seen once. The sequencing input was a population of CD138-negative cells sorted from bone marrow. These receptors all stem from a donor aged 40 or older with multiple myeloma.

In its sample, this clonotype was seen a few times. One base away lies a much larger clone, so this may be a sequencing read error. The genes are TRBV12-3 or TRBV12-4 and TRBJ1-5; D unresolved. This CDR3 region has 15 residues. The CDR3 loop is CGSSLPGRASQPQHF. The CDR3 region has the DNA TGTGGCAGCAGTTTGCCAGGAAGGGCGAGTCAGCCCCAGCATTTT.

This clonotype was recorded at least ten times. The rearrangement links TRBV28 to TRBJ2-5; 9 bases align to TRBD2. CDR1 and CDR2 from the germline V gene are MDHEN and SYDVKM. CDR3 size: 15 residues. V dropped 7 bases and J dropped 4; count of bases not matched to a gene: 10. The chain's CDR3 is CASKGGRDYSETQYF. The CDR3 nucleotides are TGTGCCAGCAAGGGCGGGAGGGACTATTCAGAGACCCAGTACTTC.

This clonotype showed up many times. The CDR3 region is CSVDANNEQFF. In nucleotides, the CDR3 is TGCAGCGTTGACGCTAACAATGAGCAGTTCTTC. The rearrangement uses TRBV29-1 and TRBJ2-1; no reliable D call. Deletions cut 3 bases from V and 5 bases from J, with 5 bases between. CDR1 and CDR2 (germline): SQVTM, ANQGSEA. The CDR3 extends over 11 amino acids.

This clonotype was counted at least ten times. The V call is TRBV19, the J call TRBJ2-2, with 8 bases identical to TRBD1. The CDR3 consists of 14 residues. Germline CDR1 LNHDA, CDR2 SQIVND (reference sequence). J lost 4 bases, V lost 5 bases, and 3 bases had no gene match. CDR3 sequence reads: CASSAGGFTGELFF. For the CDR3, the DNA is TGTGCCAGTAGTGCAGGGGGCTTCACCGGGGAGCTGTTTTTT.

The sample holds many counts of this clonotype. The rearrangement joins TRBV9 to TRBJ2-6, with 9 bases fitting TRBD1. With 5 bases clipped from V and 2 bases from J, the junction kept 14 bases outside the gene matches. Germline V gene lookup returns CDR1 SGDLS and CDR2 YYNGEE. The CDR3 loop spans 19 amino acids. CDR3 in amino acids: CASSVKEPGQGAGANVLTF. CDR3 nucleotides: TGTGCCAGCAGTGTAAAGGAACCGGGACAGGGAGCTGGGGCCAACGTCCTGACTTTC.

V and J are TRBV19 and TRBJ2-1, with D possibly matching TRBD2 (6 bases). The V end was cut by 6 bases, the J end by 0 bases, with 12 bases between. The CDR3 has 15 amino acids. From germline, CDR1 is LNHDA and CDR2 SQIVND (reference sequence). CDR3 in amino acids: CASSWRAGSYNEQFF. The CDR3 DNA is TGTGCCAGTAGCTGGAGGGCAGGCTCCTACAATGAGCAGTTCTTC.

This clonotype was observed many times. The V and J genes are TRBV20-1 and TRBJ2-1, with TRBD2 identical over 7 bases. V lost 2 bases to trimming and J lost 0 bases; unmatched junction nucleotides: 16. The CDR3 contains 19 residues. CDR1 and CDR2 from the germline V gene are DFQATT and SNEGSKA (reference sequence). The CDR3 coding sequence is TGCAGTGCTAGAAATTTCGGGGACGGCGGGAGCGGCTCCTACAATGAGCAGTTCTTC. It encodes CSARNFGDGGSGSYNEQFF.

This CDR3 reads CASSLFGGNSNQPQHF. In DNA form, the CDR3 reads TGTGCCAGCAGCTTGTTCGGGGGAAATAGCAATCAGCCCCAGCATTTT. This chain links TRBV5-6 with TRBJ1-5, with TRBD1 as a possible D gene (5 bases). The ends were cut back, 1 base at V and 0 bases at J, with 11 bases in the middle. The length of the CDR3 is 16 residues. Looked up from germline, CDR1 is SGHDT and CDR2 is YYEEEE.

A few counts support this clonotype. The chain joins TRBV11-1 to TRBJ1-1; the match to TRBD1 covers 9 bases. Germline CDR1 is SGHAT and CDR2 is FQDESV (reference sequence). J was trimmed by 4 bases and V by 5 bases; bases with no gene match: 5. The CDR3 extends over 14 amino acids. This chain's CDR3 is CASSLTGGSTEAFF. CDR3 coding DNA: TGTGCCAGCAGCCTGACAGGGGGGAGCACTGAAGCTTTCTTT.

V is TRBV11-3 and J is TRBJ1-5; D is ambiguous. Germline-derived CDR1 and CDR2 are SGHNT and YENEEA. The V and J ends lost 4 bases and 1 base respectively, with 8 bases between them. The CDR3 extends over 14 amino acids. The CDR3 spells CASSSTDSNQPQHF. CDR3 sequence (DNA): TGTGCCAGCAGCTCGACCGACAGCAATCAGCCCCAGCATTTT.

The table lists this clonotype with many counts. DNA for the CDR3: TGCGCCAGCAGACTTACGGGGGACAATGAGCAGTTCTTC. Its protein product is CASRLTGDNEQFF. The chain links TRBV5-1 to TRBJ2-1; possibly TRBD2 for D (6 bases). Looked up from germline, CDR1 is SGHRS and CDR2 is YFSETQ. V gave up 5 bases and J gave up 5 bases, with 11 bases separating them. This CDR3 has 13 residues. Complete variable domain (other parts from reference TRBV5-1 and TRBJ2-1): KAGVTQTPRYLIKTRGQQVTLSCSPISGHRSVSWYQQTPGQGLQFLFEYFSETQRNKGNFPGRFSGRQFSNSRSEMNVSTLELGDSALYLCASRLTGDNEQFFGPGTRLTVL.

Comments on this clonotype: This may stem from a read error, because a much larger clone lies one nucleotide away. This chain's CDR3 is CASGEDAWSNGYTF. For the CDR3, the DNA is TGTGCCAGCGGTGAAGACGCGTGGTCCAATGGCTACACCTTC. V gene TRBV6-4 combines with J gene TRBJ1-2; no definite D call. In germline, CDR1 is MRHNA, CDR2 SNTAGT. The CDR3 covers 14 residues.

This clonotype was counted ten times or more. This rearrangement joins TRBV7-8 to TRBJ2-1; 14 nucleotides match TRBD2. CDR1 is SGHVS and CDR2 is FQNEAQ in the germline V gene. J gave up 6 bases and V 5 bases, and 15 bases lay outside the gene matches. This CDR3 has 19 amino acids. This CDR3 reads CASSLGGLAGVRGSNEQFF. The DNA of the CDR3 is TGTGCCAGCAGCCTAGGGGGACTAGCGGGAGTAAGGGGAAGCAATGAGCAGTTCTTC.

This clonotype has at least ten counts. The V and J genes are TRBV27 and TRBJ1-5, with no clear D. Trimming removed 6 bases from V and 7 bases from J, with 13 bases in between. Germline loops: CDR1 MNHEY, CDR2 SMNVEV (reference sequence). The CDR3 length is 13 residues. The DNA of the CDR3 is TGTGCCAGCAGCCGGGGAGGTCAACAGCCCCAGCATTTT. Encoded protein: CASSRGGQQPQHF.

With respect to this clonotype: It may be a read error: a sequence one base away is much more abundant. This chain joins TRBV29-1 and TRBJ1-5; TRBD1 aligns across 7 bases. The CDR3 consists of 14 residues. CDR1 and CDR2 from the germline V gene are SQVTM and ANQGSEA. Trimming took 6 bases from V and 2 from J; bases not matched to a gene: 7. CDR3 protein: CSVLDRTGNQPQHF. The CDR3 DNA sequence: TGCAGCGTGTTGGACAGGACGGGCAATCAGCCCCAGCATTTT. The entire variable domain, with the rest obtained from reference TRBV29-1 and TRBJ1-5, is as follows: SAVISQKPSRDICQRGTSLTIQCQVDSQVTMMFWYRQQPGQSLTLIATANQGSEATYESGFVIDKFPISRPNLTFSTLTVSNMSPEDSSIYLCSVLDRTGNQPQHFGDGTRLSIL.

As for this clonotype: Given a much more abundant clone one base away, this may be a read error. The rearrangement joins TRBV20-1 to TRBJ2-2; 11 positions agree with TRBD2. The CDR3 is 18 amino acids. Germline V gene sequence: CDR1 DFQATT, CDR2 SNEGSKA (reference sequence). CDR3 DNA sequence: TGCAGTACTAGGGGTCCTAGCGGGAGGAGTCCCGGCACCGGGGAGCTGTTTTTT. Translated: CSTRGPSGRSPGTGELFF.

This clonotype is medium-sized by share. V usage is TRBV12-3 or TRBV12-4 and J usage is TRBJ2-1; 14 bases are a match to TRBD2. With V trimmed by 6 bases and J by 8 bases, 3 bases remained unmatched. The CDR3 spans 14 residues. CDR3 residues: CASRGTSGSYEQFF. In nucleotides, the CDR3 is TGTGCCAGCAGAGGGACTAGCGGGAGCTATGAGCAGTTCTTC.

This clonotype showed up just a few times. The V and J genes are TRBV2 and TRBJ2-5, with D perhaps TRBD1 or TRBD2 (6 bases each). The CDR3 length is 16 residues. CDR1 and CDR2 (germline): SNHLY, FYNNEI. The V end lost 3 bases, the J end lost 5 bases, and 19 bases lay between the germline ends. The CDR3 region is CASSDQPAGAGETQYF. The CDR3 region has the DNA TGTGCCAGCAGTGATCAGCCTGCAGGGGCGGGGGAGACCCAGTACTTC.

By share, this clonotype ranks as medium-sized. The V and J genes are TRBV28 and TRBJ2-1; 12 positions match TRBD2. Trimming at V came to 1 base and at J to 7 bases, leaving 8 bases not matched to a gene. CDR1 MDHEN and CDR2 SYDVKM come from the germline V gene. The CDR3 is 17 amino acids. The CDR3 spells CASSLFPSGRALNEQFF. CDR3 in DNA: TGTGCCAGCAGTTTATTCCCTAGCGGGAGGGCCCTTAATGAGCAGTTCTTC.

There are many counts of this clonotype. The gene calls are TRBV7-9 and TRBJ2-3; D unresolved. There are 12 residues in the CDR3. Germline V gene sequence: CDR1 SEHNR, CDR2 FQNEAQ (reference sequence). Trimming removed 5 bases from V and 2 bases from J, with 5 bases in between. The CDR3 here is CASSHHTDTQYF. The CDR3 DNA reads as TGTGCCAGCAGCCACCACACAGATACGCAGTATTTT.

Remarks on this clonotype: A far larger clone is only one base removed, so a read error is likely. The CDR3 sequence is CASSRDRGELYNEQFF. In DNA form, the CDR3 reads TGTGCCAGCAGCCGAGATAGGGGGGAGCTGTACAATGAGCAGTTCTTC. The rearrangement links TRBV5-8 to TRBJ2-1; TRBD1 or TRBD2 may be the D gene (6 bases each). V was shortened by 4 bases and J by 4 bases, with 18 bases between the two germline ends. Per germline, CDR1 SGHTS and CDR2 YDEGEE. The CDR3 is made up of 16 amino acids. Using reference TRBV5-8 and TRBJ2-1 for the parts outside the CDR3, the full variable domain is EAGVTQSPTHLIKTRGQQATLRCSPISGHTSVYWYQQALGLGLQFLLWYDEGEERNRGNFPPRFSGRQFPNYSSELNVNALELEDSALYLCASSRDRGELYNEQFFGPGTRLTVL.

The V gene is TRBV5-1, the J gene TRBJ2-1; D is possibly TRBD2 (6 bases). The CDR3 has 14 amino acids. Germline V CDR1 and CDR2: SGHRS, YFSETQ. Trimming pared 2 bases from V and 8 bases from J, leaving 14 bases between. Here the CDR3 reads CASSLRGMRDEQFF. The CDR3 DNA follows: TGCGCCAGCAGCTTACGGGGGATGCGCGATGAGCAGTTCTTC.

At least ten counts were recorded for this clonotype. This chain connects TRBV20-1 to TRBJ2-2; 7 nucleotides agree with TRBD2. The CDR3 covers 15 residues. Germline trimming cut 1 base from V and 0 bases from J; bases unmatched to any gene: 2. Germline lookup yields CDR1 DFQATT and CDR2 SNEGSKA (reference sequence). CDR3 protein: CSARVAGANTGELFF. CDR3 in DNA: TGCAGTGCTAGAGTCGCGGGGGCGAACACCGGGGAGCTGTTTTTT.

V and J are TRBV29-1 and TRBJ2-7; 11 nucleotides match TRBD1. Trimming cost V 0 bases and J 6 bases; bases outside gene matches: 7. Per the germline V gene, CDR1 is SQVTM and CDR2 is ANQGSEA. This CDR3 spans 15 amino acids. The CDR3: CSVEEPGQGVREQYF. The CDR3 DNA follows: TGCAGCGTTGAAGAGCCGGGACAGGGGGTTCGCGAGCAGTACTTC.

This clonotype was counted at least ten times. The CDR3 protein is CASSDTGDHSPLHF. CDR3 DNA sequence: TGTGCCAGCAGCGATACAGGGGATCACTCACCCCTCCACTTT. The rearrangement joins TRBV7-9 to TRBJ1-6, with 7 bases that match TRBD1. CDR3 length equals 14 residues. After removal of 5 bases from V and 10 bases from J, the junction contained 8 bases not matched to a gene. Germline V lookup: CDR1 SEHNR, CDR2 FQNEAQ (reference sequence).

The chain links TRBV7-2 to TRBJ2-2, with D hard to call. The CDR3 spans 14 residues. CDR1 SGHTA and CDR2 FQGNSA come from the germline V gene. The V and J ends lost 2 bases and 2 bases respectively, with 6 bases between them. The CDR3 nucleotides read TGTGCCAGCAGCTTAATAAGTAACACCGGGGAGCTGTTTTTT. It is translated as CASSLISNTGELFF.

CDR3: CASSGGPNTGELFF. The CDR3 coding sequence is TGTGCCAGCAGCGGGGGACCCAACACCGGGGAGCTGTTTTTT. This chain connects TRBV7-2 to TRBJ2-2; D tentatively reads TRBD1 or TRBD2 (5 bases each). CDR3 size: 14 residues. Germline V CDR1 and CDR2: SGHTA, FQGNSA. Trimming shortened V by 5 bases and J by 2 bases, and 9 bases separated the two germline ends. Full variable domain (remainder filled in from reference TRBV7-2 and TRBJ2-2): GAGVSQSPSNKVTEKGKDVELRCDPISGHTALYWYRQSLGQGLEFLIYFQGNSAPDKSGLPSDRFSAERTGGSVSTLTIQRTQQEDSAVYLCASSGGPNTGELFFGEGSRLTVL.

This clonotype has more than one count but fewer than ten. The rearrangement joins TRBV9 to TRBJ2-7; D is perhaps TRBD1 (6 bases). CDR1 and CDR2 (germline): SGDLS, YYNGEE. This CDR3 spans 14 amino acids. V was clipped by 3 bases and J by 3 bases, with 13 bases between them. DNA of the CDR3: TGTGCCAGCAGCGAGACCGGGACAAGCTACGAGCAGTACTTC. The encoded protein is CASSETGTSYEQYF.

The rearrangement joins TRBV6-2 or TRBV6-3 to TRBJ2-7; TRBD2 is a possible D gene (5 bases). CDR1 MNHEY and CDR2 SVGEGT come from the germline V gene. V dropped 2 bases and J dropped 0 bases, with 11 bases sitting between them. CDR3 length equals 15 residues. The CDR3 spells CASSYGGLPSYEQYF. CDR3 bases: TGTGCCAGCAGTTACGGCGGGCTTCCCTCCTACGAGCAGTACTTC.

The table lists this clonotype with many counts. The J gene is TRBJ2-5, the V gene TRBV29-1; the D is unclear. V lost 4 bases and J 1 base, leaving 10 bases between the germline ends. This CDR3 has 13 residues. Germline CDR1 SQVTM, CDR2 ANQGSEA. The chain's CDR3 is CSVVTTSQETQYF. For the CDR3, the DNA is TGCAGCGTTGTGACAACCTCCCAAGAGACCCAGTACTTC.